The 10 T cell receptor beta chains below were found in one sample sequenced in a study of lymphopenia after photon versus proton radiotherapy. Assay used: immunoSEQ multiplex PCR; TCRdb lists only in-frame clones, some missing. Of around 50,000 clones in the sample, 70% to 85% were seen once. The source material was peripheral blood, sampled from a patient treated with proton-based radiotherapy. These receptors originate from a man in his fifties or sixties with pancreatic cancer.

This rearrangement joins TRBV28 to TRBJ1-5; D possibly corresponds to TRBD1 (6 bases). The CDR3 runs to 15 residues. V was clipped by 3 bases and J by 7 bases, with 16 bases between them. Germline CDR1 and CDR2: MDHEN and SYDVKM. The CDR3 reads CASSFYTGFRQPQHF. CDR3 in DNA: TGTGCCAGCAGTTTCTACACAGGGTTTCGGCAGCCCCAGCATTTT.

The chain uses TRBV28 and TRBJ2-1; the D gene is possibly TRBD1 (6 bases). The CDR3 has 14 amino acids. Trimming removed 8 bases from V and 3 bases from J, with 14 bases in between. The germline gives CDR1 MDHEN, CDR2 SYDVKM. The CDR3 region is CASFPGHNYNEQFF. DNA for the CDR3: TGTGCCAGCTTCCCGGGACACAACTACAATGAGCAGTTCTTC.

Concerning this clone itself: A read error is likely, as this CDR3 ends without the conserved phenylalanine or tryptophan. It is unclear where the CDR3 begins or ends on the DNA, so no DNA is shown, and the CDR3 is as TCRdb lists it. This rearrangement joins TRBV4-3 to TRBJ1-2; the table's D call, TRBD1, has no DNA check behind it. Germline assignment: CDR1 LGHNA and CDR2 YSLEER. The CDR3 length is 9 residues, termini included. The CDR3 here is CASSQDWGI.

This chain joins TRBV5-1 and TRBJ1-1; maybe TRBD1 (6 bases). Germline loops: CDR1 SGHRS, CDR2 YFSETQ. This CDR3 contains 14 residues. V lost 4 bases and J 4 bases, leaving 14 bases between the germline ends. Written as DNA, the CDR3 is TGCGCCAGCAGCACTTCCCCAGGGGTCACTGAAGCTTTCTTT. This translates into CASSTSPGVTEAFF.

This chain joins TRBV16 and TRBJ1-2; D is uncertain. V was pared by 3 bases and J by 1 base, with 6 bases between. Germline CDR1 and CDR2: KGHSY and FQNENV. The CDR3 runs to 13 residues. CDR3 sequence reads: CASSQDGNYGYTF. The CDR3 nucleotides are TGTGCCAGCAGCCAGGACGGTAACTATGGCTACACCTTC.

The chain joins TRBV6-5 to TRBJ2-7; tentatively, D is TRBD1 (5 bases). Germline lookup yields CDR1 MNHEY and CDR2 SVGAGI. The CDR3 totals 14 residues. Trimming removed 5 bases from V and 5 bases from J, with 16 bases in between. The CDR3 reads CASSPSQDSHEQYF. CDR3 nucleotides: TGTGCCAGCAGTCCGTCACAGGATTCCCACGAGCAGTACTTC.

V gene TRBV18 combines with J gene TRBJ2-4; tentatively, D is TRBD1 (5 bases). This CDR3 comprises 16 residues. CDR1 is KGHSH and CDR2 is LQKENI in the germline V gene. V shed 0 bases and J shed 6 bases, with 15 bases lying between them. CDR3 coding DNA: TGTGCCAGCTCACCACCGATGCGCAGGGAATCAAACATTCAGTACTTC. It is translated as CASSPPMRRESNIQYF.

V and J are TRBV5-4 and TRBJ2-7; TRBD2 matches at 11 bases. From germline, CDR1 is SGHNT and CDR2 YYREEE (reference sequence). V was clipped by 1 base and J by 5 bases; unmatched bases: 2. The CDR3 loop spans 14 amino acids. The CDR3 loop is CASSLTSGSHEQYF. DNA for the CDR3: TGTGCCAGCAGCTTGACTAGCGGGAGCCACGAGCAGTACTTC.

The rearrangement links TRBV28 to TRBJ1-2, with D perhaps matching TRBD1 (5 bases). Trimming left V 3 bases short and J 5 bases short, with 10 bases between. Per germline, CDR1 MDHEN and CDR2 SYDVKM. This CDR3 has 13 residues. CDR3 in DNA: TGTGCCAGCAGTTTGACAGTTCCTTATGGCTACACCTTC. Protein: CASSLTVPYGYTF.

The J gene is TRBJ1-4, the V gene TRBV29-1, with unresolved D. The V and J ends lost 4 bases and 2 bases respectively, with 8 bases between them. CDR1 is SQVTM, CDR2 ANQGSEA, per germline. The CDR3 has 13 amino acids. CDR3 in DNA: TGCAGCGTTGTATCTGGGACTAATGAAAAACTGTTTTTT. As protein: CSVVSGTNEKLFF.